A single sample gave rise to the 19 T cell receptor beta chains below, sequenced in a study of T cells in Graves' hyperthyroidism and ophthalmopathy. TCR beta CDR3 regions were amplified from RNA. During a first-round RT-PCR of the TCR CDR3, the HTBI primer set was used. TCRdb re-called the multiplex PCR reads with MiXCR, one entry per CDR3 protein. The data contain more than 50,000 distinct CDR3 sequences, around 48% of them singletons. The sample taken for sequencing was blood. The receptors stem from a woman in her twenties or thirties with Graves' ophthalmopathy.

In this sample, this clonotype turned up many times. The chain combines TRBV9 with TRBJ2-7, with TRBD2 matching over 8 bases. J was trimmed by 2 bases and V by 4 bases; bases with no gene match: 8. The CDR3 runs 15 residues. CDR1 and CDR2 (germline): SGDLS, YYNGEE. In nucleotides, the CDR3 is TGTGCCAGCAGCCCGACTAGCGTCATAACCTACGAGCAGTACTTC. It translates to CASSPTSVITYEQYF.

Worth noting for this clonotype: This could be a read error, since a much larger clone is one nucleotide away. The chain has TRBV6-5 and TRBJ2-2; no firm D call. This CDR3 region has 14 residues. Germline assignment: CDR1 MNHEY and CDR2 SVGAGI. The germline V and J ends were trimmed by 11 bases and 1 base, with 14 bases remaining between them. The CDR3 loop reads CACTPLRNTGELFF. In DNA, the CDR3 is TGTGCCTGCACCCCCTTAAGGAACACCGGGGAGCTGTTTTTT.

The chain recombines TRBV5-6 with TRBJ1-1; possibly TRBD1 for D (6 bases). CDR3 size: 17 residues. The V gene's germline CDR1 is SGHDT and CDR2 YYEEEE. V was cut by 4 bases and J by 0 bases, with 19 bases left in between. CDR3 bases: TGTGCCAGCAGCAGGGGAGGGGGGCTGTTCATGAACACTGAAGCTTTCTTT. Translation gives CASSRGGGLFMNTEAFF.

The sample holds many counts of this clonotype. The chain joins TRBV7-2 to TRBJ2-3, with TRBD2 matching 9 bases. Per germline, CDR1 SGHTA and CDR2 FQGNSA. The junction had 8 bases not matched to a gene; V was cut back by 5 bases and J by 5 bases. CDR3 size: 15 residues. For the CDR3, the DNA is TGTGCCAGCAGCCTGACTAGCGGAGCTTTAGATACGCAGTATTTT. Residues: CASSLTSGALDTQYF.

This clonotype was seen just once. Being one base from a much bigger clone, this may be a read error. The chain recombines TRBV10-1 with TRBJ2-1; TRBD2 agrees at 10 bases. The CDR3 is made up of 14 amino acids. Per the germline V gene, CDR1 is WNHNN and CDR2 is SYGVQD (reference sequence). CDR3 region: CASLAGDSYNEQLF. CDR3 coding DNA: TGTGCCAGCCTAGCGGGAGACTCCTACAATGAGCAGCTCTTC.

This clonotype was seen at least ten times. This chain uses TRBV24-1 with TRBJ2-3, with 9 bases matching TRBD2. Germline CDR1 and CDR2: KGHDR and SFDVKD. The CDR3 has 17 amino acids. After removal of 5 bases from V and 3 bases from J, the junction contained 11 bases not matched to a gene. CDR3 residues: CATSGMASGMGTDTQYF. DNA for the CDR3: TGTGCCACCAGTGGAATGGCTAGCGGGATGGGTACAGATACGCAGTATTTT.

The chain recombines TRBV20-1 with TRBJ1-3, with D perhaps TRBD1 (6 bases). Germline lookup yields CDR1 DFQATT and CDR2 SNEGSKA (reference sequence). CDR3 length: 14 residues. The CDR3 nucleotides are TGCAGCACCGAATATAGGGGGTCTGGAAACACCATATATTTT. Translation gives CSTEYRGSGNTIYF.

This chain connects TRBV27 to TRBJ2-3; 10 bases fit TRBD2. CDR1 MNHEY and CDR2 SMNVEV come from the germline V gene (reference sequence). With 3 bases clipped from V and 11 bases from J, the junction kept 8 bases outside the gene matches. The CDR3 runs 14 residues. CDR3 loop: CASSFGLAVNEQYF. CDR3 nucleotides: TGTGCCAGCAGTTTTGGACTAGCGGTAAATGAGCAGTATTTT.

The V and J genes are TRBV9 and TRBJ2-7; the match to TRBD1 covers 11 bases. The J segment lost 2 bases and the V segment lost 2 bases, leaving 3 bases of the junction unmatched. This CDR3 comprises 15 residues. Germline V gives CDR1 SGDLS, CDR2 YYNGEE. DNA for the CDR3: TGTGCCAGCAGCGTTCGGGACAGGGGGGCCTACGAGCAGTACTTC. Amino acids: CASSVRDRGAYEQYF.

The CDR3 region is CASSGTGGHEQYF. The DNA for the CDR3 is TGTGCCAGCAGCGGGACAGGGGGACACGAGCAGTACTTC. The chain employs TRBV7-9 and TRBJ2-7, with TRBD1 identical over 11 bases. J lost 5 bases, V lost 5 bases, and 2 bases had no gene match. Germline V gives CDR1 SEHNR, CDR2 FQNEAQ (reference sequence). The CDR3 length is 13 residues.

Comment on this clonotype: This clone may be a read error of a much larger clone one base away. This chain links TRBV2 with TRBJ2-5; 9 bases align to TRBD1. The CDR3 spans 15 residues. The germline CDR1 and CDR2 sequences are SNHLY and FYNNEI. Losses at the gene ends were 5 bases for V and 0 bases for J; bases not matched to a gene: 4. The CDR3, as DNA: TGTGCCAGCAGTCCGACAGGGGGGGACCAAGAGACCCAGTACTTC. Its protein is CASSPTGGDQETQYF. Using reference TRBV2 and TRBJ2-5 for the parts outside the CDR3, the full variable domain is EPEVTQTPSHQVTQMGQEVILRCVPISNHLYFYWYRQILGQKVEFLVSFYNNEISEKSEIFDDQFSVERPDGSNFTLKIRSTKLEDSAMYFCASSPTGGDQETQYFGPGTRLLVL.

Regarding this clonotype: A junction end diverges from the germline sequence, so it may reflect a read error. V is TRBV5-1 and J is TRBJ2-7; 8 bases line up with TRBD2. CDR1 is SGHRS and CDR2 is YFSETQ in the germline V gene. This CDR3 is 12 amino acids long. In DNA, the CDR3 is TGCGCCAGTCACGGGGGGGCCTACGAGCAGCACTTC. It encodes CASHGGAYEQHF.

The sample holds many counts of this clonotype. This may be a read error: a much more frequent sequence differs by one nucleotide. The rearrangement uses TRBV7-9 and TRBJ2-3; possible D gene TRBD1, 6 bases. The CDR3 loop spans 16 amino acids. Trimming cost V 3 bases and J 1 base, with 14 bases left between them. CDR1 is SEHNR and CDR2 is FQNEAQ in the germline V gene (reference sequence). The CDR3 coding sequence is TGTGCCAGCAGCTTTGTACAGGGCCCGGGCACAGATACGCAGTATTTT. Encoded protein: CASSFVQGPGTDTQYF.

The chain links TRBV20-1 to TRBJ2-7; 9 bases are shared with TRBD2. The CDR3 extends over 16 amino acids. V shed 0 bases, J shed 2 bases, and the junction held 8 bases outside the gene matches. CDR1 DFQATT and CDR2 SNEGSKA come from the germline V gene (reference sequence). DNA for the CDR3: TGCAGTGCTAGAGAAGGCGGGAGGGCCATCCCCTACGAGCAGTACTTC. Encoded protein: CSAREGGRAIPYEQYF.

J is TRBJ1-1 and V is TRBV20-1; D is uncertain. Germline values: CDR1 DFQATT, CDR2 SNEGSKA (reference sequence). V lost 5 bases to trimming and J lost 4 bases, with 17 bases between them. This CDR3 has 14 amino acids. DNA of the CDR3: TGCAGTGCTTTAAGACTAGCGGGAGGCACTGAAGCTTTCTTT. Protein: CSALRLAGGTEAFF.

The chain joins TRBV24-1 to TRBJ2-5; 9 bases line up with TRBD1. Germline lookup yields CDR1 KGHDR and CDR2 SFDVKD. The length of the CDR3 is 13 residues. With V trimmed by 9 bases and J by 5 bases, 6 bases remained unmatched. The DNA for the CDR3 is TGTGCCACCCACGGACAGGGGTATGAGACCCAGTACTTC. Its protein product is CATHGQGYETQYF.

The sample holds many counts of this clonotype. This chain connects TRBV28 to TRBJ1-5; the D is unclear. This CDR3 has 15 amino acids. CDR1 is MDHEN, CDR2 SYDVKM, per germline. V lost 6 bases, J lost 2 bases, and 14 bases lay in between. CDR3 nucleotides: TGTGCCAGCAGCCCCAGCAACTGGGGCAATCAGCCCCAGCATTTT. It translates to CASSPSNWGNQPQHF.

This clonotype has at least ten counts. The chain combines TRBV20-1 with TRBJ2-1; D is possibly TRBD1 or TRBD2 (5 bases each). There are 13 residues in the CDR3. Germline values: CDR1 DFQATT, CDR2 SNEGSKA (reference sequence). Trimming pared 3 bases from V and 8 bases from J, leaving 14 bases between. The CDR3: CSASLMGVYEQFF. The CDR3 region has the DNA TGCAGTGCTAGTTTGATGGGGGTTTATGAGCAGTTCTTC.

Note on this clonotype: The junction differs from germline at one of its ends, possibly a read error. This chain connects TRBV20-1 to TRBJ2-2; tentatively, D is TRBD2 (6 bases). CDR3 size: 11 residues. CDR1 is DFQATT and CDR2 is SNEGSKA in the germline V gene (reference sequence). CDR3 nucleotide sequence: TGCAGTGCTAGAGACACGCGGGGAGCTGTTTTT. Its translation is CSARDTRGAVF.